What follows are 22 T cell receptor beta chains derived from one specimen sequenced in a study of CD8+CD57+ T cells in acquired aplastic anemia. Genomic DNA acted as the template from which TCR beta VDJ combination and CDR3 sequence profiling were carried out. TCRdb analysed the reads with MiXCR anew, one entry per CDR3 protein. This sample has tens of thousands of distinct CDR3 sequences, with more than 75% found just once. The sequenced sample consisted of sorted CD4+, CD8+, or CD8+CD57+ T cells (not recorded which) from PBMCs. These receptors originate from a human donor in good health, serving as a control.

In its sample, this clonotype ranks as medium-sized. The chain is built from TRBV7-9 and TRBJ2-5; TRBD1 matches at 7 bases. The CDR3 loop spans 15 amino acids. Trimming took 5 bases from V and 7 from J; bases not matched to a gene: 13. The V gene's germline CDR1 is SEHNR and CDR2 FQNEAQ (reference sequence). CDR3 sequence reads: CASSRRDSLPGTQYF. The CDR3 region has the DNA TGTGCCAGCAGCCGTAGGGACAGCCTCCCGGGGACCCAGTACTTC.

The CDR3 nucleotides read TGTGCCAGCCTTTCGTGGACAGGGTCCAACGAGCAGTACTTC. This encodes CASLSWTGSNEQYF. The chain is built from TRBV12-3 or TRBV12-4 and TRBJ2-7; 8 nucleotides line up with TRBD1. The V gene end was trimmed by 8 bases and the J gene end by 5 bases; junction bases not matched to a gene: 11. The CDR3 has 14 amino acids.

This clonotype came up a few times. The genes are TRBV19 and TRBJ2-7; 7 nucleotides align to TRBD1. From germline, CDR1 is LNHDA and CDR2 SQIVND (reference sequence). The CDR3 consists of 14 residues. V lost 9 bases and J lost 0; bases outside the gene matches: 8. The CDR3 region has the DNA TGTGCCAGCACTGACAGGGCGGGCTCCTACGAGCAGTACTTC. It encodes CASTDRAGSYEQYF. The variable domain in full, completed from reference TRBV19 and TRBJ2-7, reads DGGITQSPKYLFRKEGQNVTLSCEQNLNHDAMYWYRQDPGQGLRLIYYSQIVNDFQKGDIAEGYSVSREKKESFPLTVTSAQKNPTAFYLCASTDRAGSYEQYFGPGTRLTVT.

In its sample, this clonotype is medium-sized. The CDR3 sequence: CSARGSTGVLYEQYF. The CDR3 DNA reads TGCAGTGCTAGAGGGTCTACGGGGGTACTCTACGAGCAGTACTTC. The chain carries TRBV20-1 and TRBJ2-7, with D possibly matching TRBD2 (6 bases). The CDR3 has 15 residues. CDR1 DFQATT and CDR2 SNEGSKA come from the germline V gene (reference sequence). V shed 1 base and J shed 3 bases, with 16 bases lying between them.

This clonotype has only one observation. The genes are TRBV15 and TRBJ2-3; 11 bases are shared with TRBD2. Germline CDR1 LNHNV, CDR2 YYDKDF (reference sequence). The CDR3 is made up of 16 amino acids. Losses at the gene ends were 3 bases for V and 4 bases for J; bases not matched to a gene: 6. The CDR3 sequence is CATSSSSGGRSDTQYF. CDR3 in DNA: TGTGCCACCAGCAGCTCTAGCGGGGGGCGGTCAGATACGCAGTATTTT.

There are a few counts of this clonotype. The V and J genes are TRBV6-2 or TRBV6-3 and TRBJ2-1; 12 bases are a match to TRBD1. The germline V gene has CDR1 MNHEY and CDR2 SVGEGT. V dropped 8 bases and J dropped 9; count of bases not matched to a gene: 5. The CDR3 spans 13 residues. The CDR3 sequence: CASGDRGRVEQFF. The CDR3 nucleotides read TGTGCCAGCGGGGACAGGGGGCGCGTTGAGCAGTTCTTC.

This clonotype was seen more than once but under ten times. J is TRBJ2-7 and V is TRBV7-2; D uncertain. This CDR3 region has 12 residues. CDR1 is SGHTA and CDR2 is FQGNSA in the germline V gene. V shed 1 base and J shed 4 bases, with 5 bases lying between them. The CDR3, as DNA: TGTGCCAGCAGCTTAGTTGGGTACGAGCAGTACTTC. This codes for CASSLVGYEQYF.

The chain couples TRBV7-9 to TRBJ2-5; 12 nucleotides agree with TRBD2. There are 18 residues in the CDR3. The V gene end was trimmed by 5 bases and the J gene end by 5 bases; junction bases not matched to a gene: 15. Germline CDR1 reads SEHNR; CDR2 reads FQNEAQ (reference sequence). The CDR3 DNA reads TGTGCCAGCAGCAGACTGAGGACTAGCGGGACCGCGACGGAGACCCAGTACTTC. Translation: CASSRLRTSGTATETQYF. The whole variable domain, filled in from reference TRBV7-9 and TRBJ2-5, reads DTGVSQNPRHKITKRGQNVTFRCDPISEHNRLYWYRQTLGQGPEFLTYFQNEAQLEKSRLLSDRFSAERPKGSFSTLEIQRTEQGDSAMYLCASSRLRTSGTATETQYFGPGTRLLVL.

The chain employs TRBV15 and TRBJ1-1; D not resolved. The CDR3 contains 16 residues. CDR1 is LNHNV, CDR2 YYDKDF, per germline (reference sequence). Between the trimmed V and J ends, which lost 3 bases and 1 base, there was a span of 15 bases. In DNA, the CDR3 is TGTGCCACCAGCAGGGGTGAGTTGGTTGCGAACACTGAAGCTTTCTTT. Protein: CATSRGELVANTEAFF.

In its sample, this clonotype was seen once. The chain joins TRBV11-2 to TRBJ2-7; D is unclear. Trimming took 0 bases from V and 1 from J, leaving 7 bases between them. Per the germline V gene, CDR1 is SGHAT and CDR2 is FQNNGV. This CDR3 is 14 amino acids long. CDR3 bases: TGTGCCAGCAGCTTAGAGGCGAGTTCCTACGAGCAGTACTTC. It translates to CASSLEASSYEQYF.

The chain is built from TRBV29-1 and TRBJ2-7, with TRBD1 matching over 11 bases. The CDR3 runs to 15 residues. The germline CDR1 and CDR2 sequences are SQVTM and ANQGSEA. Germline trimming cut 3 bases from V and 2 bases from J; bases unmatched to any gene: 6. The DNA of the CDR3 is TGCAGCGTTGATGAGACGGGACAGGGGGCCTACGAGCAGTACTTC. Protein: CSVDETGQGAYEQYF.

The genes are TRBV29-1 and TRBJ2-7, with 8 bases fitting TRBD1. V lost 4 bases and J lost 5; bases outside the gene matches: 7. Germline CDR1 is SQVTM and CDR2 is ANQGSEA. The CDR3 runs 13 residues. In nucleotides, the CDR3 is TGCAGCGTTGGCACAGGGGGTCTAAACGAGCAGTACTTC. Residues: CSVGTGGLNEQYF.

The rearrangement joins TRBV20-1 to TRBJ1-6; D may be TRBD1 (6 bases). Germline lookup yields CDR1 DFQATT and CDR2 SNEGSKA (reference sequence). The CDR3 runs to 13 residues. Trimming shortened V by 1 base and J by 15 bases, and 16 bases separated the two germline ends. The CDR3 DNA is TGCAGTGCTAGAGGCAGCGCCGAGGGGGTCCTCCACTTT. Its protein product is CSARGSAEGVLHF.

The gene calls are TRBV29-1 and TRBJ1-1; D is uncertain. There are 10 residues in the CDR3. Germline V gives CDR1 SQVTM, CDR2 ANQGSEA. The germline V and J ends were trimmed by 7 bases and 6 bases, with 9 bases remaining between them. The CDR3 nucleotides read TGCAGCGCCGGGGTCCCTGAAGCTTTCTTT. It codes for CSAGVPEAFF.

CDR3 sequence reads: CASRLAGEGEQYF. In DNA, the CDR3 is TGCGCCAGCAGGCTAGCGGGAGAGGGTGAGCAGTACTTC. The chain combines TRBV5-1 with TRBJ2-7, with 10 bases lining up with TRBD2. After removal of 5 bases from V and 7 bases from J, the junction contained 6 bases not matched to a gene. The length of the CDR3 is 13 residues. The germline CDR1 and CDR2 sequences are SGHRS and YFSETQ.

This clonotype was found a few times. The rearrangement links TRBV10-2 to TRBJ2-7; no clear D gene. V was cut by 10 bases and J by 4 bases, with 11 bases left in between. From germline, CDR1 is WSHSY and CDR2 SAAADI. There are 11 residues in the CDR3. The CDR3 is CATLSGYEQYF. The CDR3 DNA is TGCGCCACCTTGTCTGGGTACGAGCAGTACTTC.

The chain couples TRBV19 to TRBJ2-7; no clear D gene. The V end lost 7 bases, the J end lost 2 bases, and 9 bases lay between the germline ends. Germline V gene data show CDR1 as LNHDA and CDR2 as SQIVND (reference sequence). This CDR3 contains 12 residues. The CDR3 DNA follows: TGTGCCAGTATGACAAGAACCTACGAGCAGTACTTC. Translating it yields CASMTRTYEQYF.

On this clonotype: Likely a read error: the CDR3 ends without its conserved phenylalanine or tryptophan. This rearrangement joins TRBV11-1 to TRBJ2-3, with 10 bases lining up with TRBD1. V lost 5 bases and J lost 2; bases outside the gene matches: 7. CDR3 length equals 16 residues. Per germline, CDR1 SGHAT and CDR2 FQDESV (reference sequence). CDR3 protein: CASSPGTGDHTDTQYL. The DNA of the CDR3 is TGTGCCAGCAGCCCCGGGACAGGGGATCACACAGATACGCAGTATCTT.

This chain links TRBV24-1 with TRBJ1-2; D uncertain. CDR1 and CDR2 from the germline V gene are KGHDR and SFDVKD. The ends were cut back, 0 bases at V and 8 bases at J, with 6 bases in the middle. The length of the CDR3 is 12 residues. For the CDR3, the DNA is TGTGCCACCAGTGATTTGCTGGGGGGCTACACCTTC. Translation: CATSDLLGGYTF.

The V gene is TRBV2, the J gene TRBJ2-7, with TRBD1 matching 8 bases. The germline V gene encodes CDR1 SNHLY and CDR2 FYNNEI. This CDR3 has 13 residues. With V trimmed by 6 bases and J by 2 bases, 3 bases remained unmatched. The CDR3, as DNA: TGTGCCAGCAGCAGACAGGGGACCTACGAGCAGTACTTC. Its translation is CASSRQGTYEQYF.

Regarding this clonotype: One end of the junction is discordant with germline, which a read error may explain. V is TRBV7-2 and J is TRBJ1-2, with 10 bases fitting TRBD1. Germline V CDR1 and CDR2: SGHTA, FQGNSA. The CDR3 totals 14 residues. The CDR3 sequence is CASSLGQGARRVGF. The CDR3 nucleotides read TGTGCCAGCAGCTTAGGACAGGGGGCGCGACGGGTCGGCTTC.

The CDR3, as DNA: TGCACCGTAGCGGGGGCGGGGGATACGCAGTATTTT. This sequence encodes CTVAGAGDTQYF. The chain has TRBV20-1 and TRBJ2-3, with 9 bases lining up with TRBD2. Germline loops: CDR1 DFQATT, CDR2 SNEGSKA (reference sequence). There are 12 residues in the CDR3.